This paragraph reports one TCR beta chain. Its recognized antigen is unknown. No base quality values were provided; no much bigger clone lies one nucleotide off. Whole blood was collected in K2EDTA tubes by collaborating institutions according to the institutions' own protocols. For TCRbeta analysis, collaborators shipped samples in one of three forms: frozen whole blood, isolated PBMCs, or DNA extracted from either of those sample types. This record comes from a study of blood T cell repertoires in COVID-19 (dated by TCRdb to 2020 to 2021). About the full investigation: Samples covering the acute and convalescent phases of COVID-19 were provided by collaborators in the United States, Italy and Spain. Deeply sampled blood TCRbeta repertoires from subjects exposed to, actively infected with, or recovered from COVID-19 were included in the dataset. The prospective study material was composed of cDNA or gDNA derived from T cells, B-cell-depleted T cells, or PBMCs. The sample metadata nearly always contained a de-identified subject ID, COVID-19 status, age in years and sex. Samples came from the ongoing ImmuneRACE study (first 160 participants) plus 1,254 subjects from 6 global collaborators. The repertoires were released in a freely available public database intended as a resource for research on the immune response to SARS-CoV-2. HLA class I and class II types, where available, came from metadata supplied by the sample provider rather than from assay-based typing. What the authors observed across the whole study: How much clinical and demographic metadata was included differed by source and by participant, and the metadata was provided uncurated.

At the junction V is shortened by 2 bases and J by 8 bases; bases outside the gene matches: 4. Inclusive of the bounding cysteine and phenylalanine, the CDR3 is 15 residues long. Only the CDR3 region is kept as DNA, spanning 45 bases read in frame from base 1. According to the germline V gene, CDR1 reads SGDLS and CDR2 reads YYNGEE. The immunoSEQ Assay, a bias-controlled multiplex PCR, was used to amplify TCRbeta CDR3 regions from genomic DNA. Turning to the authors' computational methods: Nucleated cell counts per sample were estimated from amplification of reference gene primers within the assay. To quantify the absolute abundance of each unique TCRbeta CDR3 rearrangement, sequence reads were collapsed and filtered. For each sample, productive Simpson clonality was calculated as the square root of Simpson's diversity index across productive rearrangements. What TCRdb holds here is the immuneACCESS table cut down to in-frame rearrangements. Part of the clones is not present; checked against another copy, under half of the missing clones reflect an unresolved V gene, and the others are unexplained. V and J calls and clone size are given by that table; D and trimming were obtained from the DNA. This sample has 350,000 to 450,000 clones in its table, and roughly nine tenths of those were observed once. The ten biggest clones cover 1% to 1.5% of the sample.

This receptor was taken from a man aged 35 to 55 with acute or convalescent COVID-19. Sequencing was performed on peripheral blood. The chain couples TRBV9 to TRBJ1-4, with 12 bases aligning to TRBD1. CDR3 sequence: CASSVGQGAWEKLFF. The DNA sequence is as follows: TGTGCCAGCAGCGTGGGACAGGGGGCGTGGGAAAAACTGTTTTTT.